These 2 T cell receptor beta chains originate from one sample sequenced in a study of identical twins. TCRdb ran MiXCR on the 5' RACE reads and lists one entry per CDR3 protein. The profile shows about 520,000 distinct CDR3 sequences, approximately 22% of them singletons. These data are also associated with another study on T cells expressing NK-cell markers.

The sequenced sample consisted of CD4+ T cells sorted from blood. Every receptor here comes from a woman aged 18-29 years in good health.

The chain uses TRBV3-1 and TRBJ2-2, with D possibly called TRBD1 or TRBD2 (6 bases each). Trimming took off 3 bases at V and 3 bases at J, with 14 bases between the two ends. Germline CDR1 reads LGHDT; CDR2 reads YNNKEL (reference sequence). The CDR3 extends over 16 amino acids. The CDR3 DNA sequence: TGTGCCAGCAGCCAGAGGGGGGAGGTTGACACCGGGGAGCTGTTTTTT. Translating it yields CASSQRGEVDTGELFF.

This chain uses TRBV25-1 with TRBJ2-3, with D uncertain. Germline V gene sequence: CDR1 MGHDK, CDR2 SYGVNS. V lost 11 bases and J lost 4, with 10 bases in between. The CDR3 loop spans 11 amino acids. CDR3 in DNA: TGTGCCTCCCAAGAGGCAGATACGCAGTATTTT. Translated: CASQEADTQYF.